The rows below give T cell receptor beta chains drawn from one sample of a study of blood T cells in healthy people across ages. Each CDR3 protein gets one entry after TCRdb re-called the 5' RACE reads with MiXCR. The sample holds over 1,200,000 distinct CDR3 sequences, around 55% seen once. The source material was blood. These receptors came from a young man in good health. CDR3s include the opening cysteine and the closing phenylalanine or tryptophan. Fields, in order: J gene, clone size, V gene, D gene, CDR3 protein, CDR3 DNA. A D gene is named only where the DNA matches it firmly. Only part of the rows carry a size: once, few, many, or a class if the clone is expanded.

TRBJ2-1 - TRBV6-6 TRBD2 CASFRSSGGSNEQFF TGTGCCAGCTTTCGTTCTAGCGGGGGGAGTAATGAGCAGTTCTTC
TRBJ2-3 - TRBV4-1 - CASRPISQGTQYF TGCGCCAGCAGACCGATCAGTCAAGGGACGCAGTATTTT
TRBJ1-1 - TRBV29-1 - CSVVQNTEAFF TGCAGCGTTGTCCAGAACACTGAAGCTTTCTTT
TRBJ2-7 - TRBV27 - CASSPDLWAEQYF TGTGCCAGCAGTCCCGACCTTTGGGCCGAGCAGTACTTC
TRBJ2-1 few TRBV10-3 - CAISPSRGSYNEQFF TGTGCCATCAGCCCCAGTAGGGGCTCCTACAATGAGCAGTTCTTC
TRBJ2-7 - TRBV3-1 TRBD2 CASSRASGEQYF TGTGCCAGCAGCCGGGCTAGCGGGGAGCAGTACTTC
TRBJ1-2 - TRBV6-5 TRBD1 CASPDRDYGYTF TGTGCCTCCCCAGACAGGGACTATGGCTACACCTTC
TRBJ2-7 - TRBV6-5 TRBD2 CASSSYKTSGVLDEQYF TGTGCCAGCAGTTCCTACAAGACTAGCGGGGTTCTGGACGAGCAGTACTTC
TRBJ1-1 - TRBV6-2/TRBV6-3 - CASRRPEPNTEAFF TGTGCCAGCAGACGACCCGAGCCGAACACTGAAGCTTTCTTT
TRBJ1-4 - TRBV15 - CATSRDFTTNEKLFF TGTGCCACCAGCAGAGATTTCACAACTAATGAAAAACTGTTTTTT
TRBJ1-2 - TRBV15 - CATSTTVNYGYTF TGTGCCACCAGCACTACTGTAAACTATGGCTACACCTTC
TRBJ2-1 - TRBV7-6 TRBD2 CASSLIPSGGNEQFF TGTGCCAGCAGCTTGATTCCTAGCGGGGGGAATGAGCAGTTCTTC
TRBJ1-1 - TRBV25-1 - CASRPGSAEAFF TGTGCCAGCCGTCCGGGGTCGGCTGAAGCTTTCTTT
TRBJ2-7 - TRBV10-3 TRBD1 CAISESPGQGFEEQYF TGTGCCATCAGTGAGTCCCCGGGACAGGGATTCGAGGAGCAGTACTTC
TRBJ2-7 - TRBV27 - CASSLRSSGTAHYEQYF TGTGCCAGCAGTTTAAGGTCCTCGGGGACGGCCCACTACGAGCAGTACTTC
TRBJ2-5 - TRBV6-1 - CASSEGRAVSYNEQYF TGTGCCAGCAGTGAAGGTAGGGCAGTTTCCTACAATGAGCAGTACTTC
TRBJ2-5 - TRBV25-1 - CASYGGDGTQYF TGTGCCTCCTACGGGGGTGACGGGACCCAGTACTTC
TRBJ2-3 - TRBV10-3 - CAISVPNRDGTDTQYF TGTGCCATCAGTGTCCCAAACCGGGACGGCACAGATACGCAGTATTTT
TRBJ1-1 - TRBV29-1 - CSVDHPGPSQAFF TGCAGCGTTGATCATCCGGGACCCTCCCAAGCTTTCTTT
TRBJ2-3 few TRBV4-2 - CASARATSRADTQYF TGTGCCAGCGCCCGAGCGACTAGTAGGGCAGATACGCAGTATTTT
TRBJ2-3 - TRBV10-1 - CASTPDTASTDTQYF TGCGCCAGCACCCCGGACACAGCTAGCACAGATACGCAGTATTTT
TRBJ2-7 few TRBV10-3 - CAISGLSIYEQYF TGTGCCATCTCCGGTCTCTCGATCTACGAGCAGTACTTC
TRBJ2-7 - TRBV4-1 - CASSQGGSPGVHEQYF TGCGCCAGCAGCCAAGGGGGGAGCCCGGGGGTTCACGAGCAGTACTTC
TRBJ2-2 - TRBV4-1 - CASSYGTYNTGELFF TGCGCCAGCAGCTACGGGACTTATAACACCGGGGAGCTGTTTTTT
TRBJ2-6 - TRBV6-6 - CASSYSTQAGANVLTF TGTGCCAGCAGTTACTCGACACAGGCTGGGGCCAACGTCCTGACTTTC
TRBJ1-2 - TRBV6-1 - CASSEPEIYGYTF TGTGCCAGCAGTGAACCAGAGATCTATGGCTACACCTTC
TRBJ2-7 - TRBV4-1 - CASSQRPTGSGRVEQYF TGCGCCAGCAGCCAGCGACCCACAGGGTCGGGACGGGTCGAGCAGTACTTC
TRBJ2-7 - TRBV13 - CASSYKTGTISYEQYF TGTGCCAGCAGCTATAAAACCGGGACAATCTCCTACGAGCAGTACTTC
TRBJ2-5 - TRBV27 TRBD2 CASSSREAGGHQTQYF TGTGCCAGCAGTTCGAGGGAAGCGGGGGGGCATCAGACCCAGTACTTC
TRBJ2-1 - TRBV5-1 TRBD2 CASRGLAGGSSPFF TGCGCCAGCAGAGGCCTAGCGGGGGGTAGTTCTCCGTTCTTC
TRBJ2-5 - TRBV7-7 TRBD1 CASSPTSGRQGTQYF TGTGCCAGCAGCCCCACGTCCGGGCGACAGGGGACCCAGTACTTC
TRBJ2-6 - TRBV6-2/TRBV6-3 - CASSYPTGAGANVLTF TGTGCCAGCAGTTACCCTACGGGGGCTGGGGCCAACGTCCTGACTTTC
TRBJ2-4 - TRBV12-3/TRBV12-4 - CASSHVADGQYF TGTGCCAGCAGTCATGTGGCAGATGGGCAGTACTTC
TRBJ2-1 - TRBV27 - CASGTPTYNEQFF TGTGCCAGCGGTACACCTACCTACAATGAGCAGTTCTTC
TRBJ1-2 - TRBV2 - CASSEERRRANYGYTF TGTGCCAGCAGTGAAGAAAGACGGCGAGCTAACTATGGCTACACCTTC
TRBJ2-7 - TRBV3-1 - CASSQGLDTIYEQYF TGTGCCAGCAGTCAAGGTCTGGACACCATCTACGAGCAGTACTTC
TRBJ2-1 - TRBV20-1 TRBD2 CSGLAGGTYNEQFF TGCAGCGGTCTAGCGGGGGGGACCTACAATGAGCAGTTCTTC
TRBJ1-2 - TRBV29-1 - CSVPRGVGEGINYGYTF TGCAGCGTTCCACGAGGCGTAGGGGAGGGGATTAACTATGGCTACACCTTC
TRBJ2-1 once TRBV20-1 - CSAAVDEQFF TGCAGTGCCGCCGTGGATGAGCAGTTCTTC
TRBJ2-1 - TRBV20-1 TRBD2 CSARDFASGTYNEQFF TGCAGTGCTAGAGATTTTGCTAGCGGGACGTACAATGAGCAGTTCTTC
TRBJ2-7 few TRBV29-1 - CSATVTTYEQYF TGCAGCGCGACAGTGACAACCTACGAGCAGTACTTC
TRBJ2-1 - TRBV7-8 TRBD1 CASSLAGQNSYNEQFF TGTGCCAGCAGCTTAGCGGGACAGAATTCGTACAATGAGCAGTTCTTC